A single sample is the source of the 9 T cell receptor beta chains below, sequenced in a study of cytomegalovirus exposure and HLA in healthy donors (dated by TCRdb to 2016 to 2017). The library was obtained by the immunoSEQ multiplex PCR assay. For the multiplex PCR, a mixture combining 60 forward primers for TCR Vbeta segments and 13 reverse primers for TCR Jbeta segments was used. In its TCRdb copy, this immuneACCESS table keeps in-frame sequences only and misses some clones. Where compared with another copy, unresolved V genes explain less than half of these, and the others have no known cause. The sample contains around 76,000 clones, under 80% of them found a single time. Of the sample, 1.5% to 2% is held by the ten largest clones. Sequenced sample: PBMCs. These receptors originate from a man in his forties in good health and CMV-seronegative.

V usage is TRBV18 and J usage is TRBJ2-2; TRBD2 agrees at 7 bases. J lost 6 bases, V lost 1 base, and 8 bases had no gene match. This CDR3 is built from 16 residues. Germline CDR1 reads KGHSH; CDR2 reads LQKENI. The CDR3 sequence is CASSPRLATYSGELFF. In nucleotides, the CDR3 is TGTGCCAGCTCACCACGACTAGCCACCTATTCCGGGGAGCTGTTTTTT. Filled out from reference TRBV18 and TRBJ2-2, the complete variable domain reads NAGVMQNPRHLVRRRGQEARLRCSPMKGHSHVYWYRQLPEEGLKFMVYLQKENIIDESGMPKERFSAEFPKEGPSILRIQQVVRGDSAAYFCASSPRLATYSGELFFGEGSRLTVL.

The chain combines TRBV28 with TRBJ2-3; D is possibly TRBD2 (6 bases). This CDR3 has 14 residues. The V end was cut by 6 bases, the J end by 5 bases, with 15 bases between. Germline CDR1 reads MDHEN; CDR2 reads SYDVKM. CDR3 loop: CASSFQRRGDTQYF. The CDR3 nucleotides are TGTGCCAGCAGCTTCCAGCGGAGGGGAGATACGCAGTATTTT.

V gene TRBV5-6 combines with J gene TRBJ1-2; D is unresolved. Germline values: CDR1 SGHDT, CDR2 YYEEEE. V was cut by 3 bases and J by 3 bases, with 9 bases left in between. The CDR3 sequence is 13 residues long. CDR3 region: CASSSLGYYGYTF. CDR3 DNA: TGTGCCAGCAGCTCCCTCGGGTACTATGGCTACACCTTC. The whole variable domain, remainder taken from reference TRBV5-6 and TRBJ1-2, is DAGVTQSPTHLIKTRGQQVTLRCSPKSGHDTVSWYQQALGQGPQFIFQYYEEEERQRGNFPDRFSGHQFPNYSSELNVNALLLGDSALYLCASSSLGYYGYTFGSGTRLTVV.

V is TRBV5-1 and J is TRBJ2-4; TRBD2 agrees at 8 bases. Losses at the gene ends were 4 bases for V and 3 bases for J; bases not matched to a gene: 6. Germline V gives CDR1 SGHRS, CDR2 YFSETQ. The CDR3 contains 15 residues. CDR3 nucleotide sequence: TGCGCCAGCAGCATGCGGGGGGCGGGCAAAAACATTCAGTACTTC. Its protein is CASSMRGAGKNIQYF.

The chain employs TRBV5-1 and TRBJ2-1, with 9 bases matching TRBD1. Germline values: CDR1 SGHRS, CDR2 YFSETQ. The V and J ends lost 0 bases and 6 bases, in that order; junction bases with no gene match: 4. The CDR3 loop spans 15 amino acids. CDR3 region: CASSLGRTGVNEQFF. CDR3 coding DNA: TGCGCCAGCAGCTTGGGGCGGACAGGGGTCAATGAGCAGTTCTTC.

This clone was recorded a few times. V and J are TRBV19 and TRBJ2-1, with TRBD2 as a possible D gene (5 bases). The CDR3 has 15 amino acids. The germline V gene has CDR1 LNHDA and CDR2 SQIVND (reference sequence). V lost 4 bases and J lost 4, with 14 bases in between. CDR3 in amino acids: CASSTQTSFYNEQFF. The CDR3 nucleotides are TGTGCCAGTAGTACCCAAACTAGTTTTTACAATGAGCAGTTCTTC.

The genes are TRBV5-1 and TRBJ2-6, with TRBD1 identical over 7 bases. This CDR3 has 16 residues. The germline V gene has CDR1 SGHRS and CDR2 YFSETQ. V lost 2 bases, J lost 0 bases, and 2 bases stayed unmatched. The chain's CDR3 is CASSFWTGSGANVLTF. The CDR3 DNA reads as TGCGCCAGCAGCTTCTGGACAGGCTCTGGGGCCAACGTCCTGACTTTC.

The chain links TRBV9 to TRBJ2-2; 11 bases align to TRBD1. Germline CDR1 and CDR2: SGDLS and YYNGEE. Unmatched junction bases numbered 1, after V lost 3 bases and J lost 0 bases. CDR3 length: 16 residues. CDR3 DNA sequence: TGTGCCAGCAGCGCGGGACAGGGGGCGAACACCGGGGAGCTGTTTTTT. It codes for CASSAGQGANTGELFF.

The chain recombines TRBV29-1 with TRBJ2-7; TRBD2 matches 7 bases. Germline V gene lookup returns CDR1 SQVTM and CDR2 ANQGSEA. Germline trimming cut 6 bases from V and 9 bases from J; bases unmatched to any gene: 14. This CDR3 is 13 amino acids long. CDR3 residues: CSVGLDIGSGQYF. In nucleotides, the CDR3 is TGCAGCGTCGGACTAGATATAGGTTCGGGGCAGTACTTC.